Shown below are 8 T cell receptor beta chains from a single sample sequenced in a study of blood T cell repertoires in COVID-19. The table came from immunoSEQ multiplex PCR; TCRdb's copy has only in-frame clones and leaves some out. Among 100,000 to 150,000 clones listed, more than 70% were seen once. Sequenced input: peripheral blood. These receptors were collected from a human donor in a cohort sampled during active COVID-19.

The chain couples TRBV4-1 to TRBJ2-1, with 11 bases fitting TRBD2. This CDR3 is built from 15 residues. Germline values: CDR1 MGHRA, CDR2 YSYEKL. Trimming took 2 bases from V and 7 from J; bases not matched to a gene: 4. The CDR3 sequence is CASSQISGGANEQFF. The DNA for the CDR3 is TGCGCCAGCAGCCAAATTAGCGGGGGGGCTAATGAGCAGTTCTTC.

The chain recombines TRBV5-4 with TRBJ2-4; unclear D gene. The length of the CDR3 is 16 residues. Germline V CDR1 and CDR2: SGHNT, YYREEE (reference sequence). With 4 bases removed from V and 0 bases from J, the gap between germline ends came to 14 bases. CDR3 protein: CASSMGSGVAKNIQYF. Written as DNA, the CDR3 is TGTGCCAGCAGCATGGGCTCCGGAGTAGCCAAAAACATTCAGTACTTC. The variable domain in full, with the rest retrieved from reference TRBV5-4 and TRBJ2-4, is ETGVTQSPTHLIKTRGQQVTLRCSSQSGHNTVSWYQQALGQGPQFIFQYYREEENGRGNFPPRFSGLQFPNYSSELNVNALELDDSALYLCASSMGSGVAKNIQYFGAGTRLSVL.

For the CDR3, the DNA is TGTGCCAGCAGCGCGGACAGTCTCACTGAAGCTTTCTTT. Residues: CASSADSLTEAFF. This chain uses TRBV5-5 with TRBJ1-1, with D possibly TRBD1 on 6 matching bases. The germline V and J ends were trimmed by 4 bases and 4 bases, with 11 bases remaining between them. The CDR3 extends over 13 amino acids. From germline, CDR1 is SGHKS and CDR2 YYEKEE (reference sequence).

This chain joins TRBV6-6 and TRBJ1-3; possible D gene TRBD1, 5 bases. Trimming shortened V by 6 bases and J by 3 bases, and 9 bases separated the two germline ends. The germline gives CDR1 MNHNY, CDR2 SVGAGI (reference sequence). The CDR3 has 13 amino acids. CDR3 DNA sequence: TGTGCCAGCAGCCTCGACAGTGGAAACACCATATATTTT. Translating it yields CASSLDSGNTIYF.

This clone occurred a few times. The chain is built from TRBV28 and TRBJ1-5, with D uncertain. CDR3 length: 14 residues. Germline V gives CDR1 MDHEN, CDR2 SYDVKM. The germline V and J ends were trimmed by 5 bases and 0 bases, with 8 bases remaining between them. For the CDR3, the DNA is TGTGCCAGCAGTCAGCAGGTTAGCAATCAGCCCCAGCATTTT. It codes for CASSQQVSNQPQHF.

The J gene is TRBJ2-1, the V gene TRBV19; 10 nucleotides agree with TRBD2. The CDR3 is made up of 18 amino acids. The germline gives CDR1 LNHDA, CDR2 SQIVND (reference sequence). V shed 3 bases and J 7 bases; nucleotides not matched to a gene: 15. The CDR3 coding sequence is TGTGCCAGTAGTATTGGGCTAGCGGGAGATGGGGGCCTGAATGAGCAGTTCTTC. Translating it yields CASSIGLAGDGGLNEQFF.

The chain recombines TRBV5-6 with TRBJ2-3; 11 nucleotides align to TRBD2. Trimming took 0 bases from V and 7 from J; bases not matched to a gene: 7. This CDR3 has 16 amino acids. CDR1 is SGHDT, CDR2 YYEEEE, per germline. CDR3 protein: CASSLAVTSGVNTQYF. The CDR3 DNA reads TGTGCCAGCAGCTTGGCCGTGACTAGCGGGGTAAATACGCAGTATTTT.

This clone was detected once. The rearrangement joins TRBV5-1 to TRBJ1-4, with 10 bases identical to TRBD1. The CDR3 is 17 residues long. V lost 4 bases and J lost 0; bases outside the gene matches: 6. The germline gives CDR1 SGHRS, CDR2 YFSETQ. This CDR3 is CASSPDRGRATNEKLFF. CDR3 coding DNA: TGCGCCAGCAGCCCTGACAGGGGGCGTGCAACTAATGAAAAACTGTTTTTT. Full variable domain (outside the CDR3, taken from reference TRBV5-1 and TRBJ1-4): KAGVTQTPRYLIKTRGQQVTLSCSPISGHRSVSWYQQTPGQGLQFLFEYFSETQRNKGNFPGRFSGRQFSNSRSEMNVSTLELGDSALYLCASSPDRGRATNEKLFFGSGTQLSVL.